The 18 T cell receptor beta chains below come from one sample, sequenced in a study of T cells after yellow fever vaccination. TCRdb used MiXCR to reprocess the 5' RACE reads, holding one entry per CDR3 protein. Of approximately 550,000 distinct CDR3 sequences in the sample, less than 20% are singletons; the top ten hold over 11%. The sequencing here drew on PBMCs, taken 15 days after the yellow fever booster vaccination. The receptors come from a man in his thirties or forties who received the YFV17D yellow fever vaccine.

The chain couples TRBV12-3 or TRBV12-4 to TRBJ2-2, with D uncertain. This CDR3 region has 10 residues. Between the trimmed V and J ends, which lost 6 bases and 7 bases, there was a span of 3 bases. The CDR3, as DNA: TGTGCCAGCAGGCGCGGGGAGCTGTTTTTT. Its protein is CASRRGELFF.

Only a few counts were recorded for this clonotype. The V gene is TRBV20-1, the J gene TRBJ2-7, with TRBD1 matching over 7 bases. The CDR3 length is 14 residues. The trim removed 6 bases at V and 5 bases at J, leaving 13 bases unmatched. Germline CDR1 DFQATT, CDR2 SNEGSKA (reference sequence). The CDR3 is CSAANRQGSHEQYF. CDR3 DNA: TGCAGTGCCGCTAATAGACAGGGAAGCCACGAGCAGTACTTC.

This chain connects TRBV2 to TRBJ1-1, with 8 nucleotides matching TRBD1. There are 12 residues in the CDR3. V was clipped by 9 bases and J by 12 bases; unmatched bases: 12. Germline CDR1 is SNHLY and CDR2 is FYNNEI. Written as DNA, the CDR3 is TGTGCCAGTACCGGGACAGGTTGGAAAACTTTCTTT. Translation: CASTGTGWKTFF.

This clonotype was counted between two and nine times. V is TRBV29-1 and J is TRBJ2-5; 9 bases map to TRBD2. The CDR3 runs to 17 residues. The ends lost 7 bases at V and 4 bases at J; junction bases unmatched: 19. Germline V gene sequence: CDR1 SQVTM, CDR2 ANQGSEA. The CDR3 sequence: CSDGRWTSALSGETQYF. CDR3 bases: TGCAGCGATGGACGGTGGACTAGCGCATTAAGCGGAGAGACCCAGTACTTC.

There are a few counts of this clonotype. The chain recombines TRBV20-1 with TRBJ2-3; 10 bases match TRBD2. Germline CDR1 and CDR2: DFQATT and SNEGSKA (reference sequence). The trim removed 6 bases at V and 4 bases at J, leaving 1 base unmatched. The CDR3 spans 12 residues. The CDR3 protein is CSAGTSADTQYF. CDR3 sequence (DNA): TGCAGTGCCGGGACTAGCGCAGATACGCAGTATTTT.

In this sample, this clonotype turned up once. The chain uses TRBV28 and TRBJ2-5; D gene unclear. This CDR3 is 14 amino acids long. V lost 6 bases to trimming and J lost 3 bases, with 14 bases between them. The germline CDR1 and CDR2 sequences are MDHEN and SYDVKM. Here the CDR3 reads CASSDIRHKETQYF. CDR3 bases: TGTGCCAGCAGCGACATACGACACAAAGAGACCCAGTACTTC. Drawing the rest from reference TRBV28 and TRBJ2-5, the complete variable domain is DVKVTQSSRYLVKRTGEKVFLECVQDMDHENMFWYRQDPGLGLRLIYFSYDVKMKEKGDIPEGYSVSREKKERFSLILESASTNQTSMYLCASSDIRHKETQYFGPGTRLLVL.

The chain uses TRBV4-3 and TRBJ2-7; D unresolved. Trimming left V 0 bases short and J 6 bases short, with 6 bases between. The V gene's germline CDR1 is LGHNA and CDR2 YSLEER. The CDR3 covers 12 residues. The CDR3 sequence is CASSQDGAEQYF. CDR3 bases: TGCGCCAGCAGCCAAGACGGCGCCGAGCAGTACTTC.

The genes are TRBV4-3 and TRBJ2-1; D gene ambiguous. The V and J ends lost 3 bases and 7 bases respectively, with 10 bases between them. The CDR3 runs to 13 residues. The germline CDR1 and CDR2 sequences are LGHNA and YSLEER. DNA of the CDR3: TGCGCCAGCAGCCAGAATAAAGCAAATGAGCAGTTCTTC. It yields the protein CASSQNKANEQFF.

The chain joins TRBV5-6 to TRBJ1-1; no clear D gene. The CDR3 totals 14 residues. Per the germline V gene, CDR1 is SGHDT and CDR2 is YYEEEE. Trimming took off 0 bases at V and 2 bases at J, with 8 bases between the two ends. The DNA for the CDR3 is TGTGCCAGCAGCTTGGTGGGCCCAAACACTGAAGCTTTCTTT. Encoded protein: CASSLVGPNTEAFF.

CDR3 amino acids: CASSYTSPGLAGGQETQYF. The CDR3, as DNA: TGTGCCAGCAGTTACACAAGCCCGGGACTAGCGGGAGGACAAGAGACCCAGTACTTC. This chain joins TRBV6-5 and TRBJ2-5; the match to TRBD2 covers 15 bases. The ends lost 2 bases at V and 2 bases at J; junction bases unmatched: 9. Germline V gene lookup returns CDR1 MNHEY and CDR2 SVGAGI. This CDR3 contains 19 residues.

This clonotype was counted only a few times. V is TRBV29-1 and J is TRBJ2-7; D not certain. CDR1 and CDR2 from the germline V gene are SQVTM and ANQGSEA. The CDR3 length is 14 residues. V shed 6 bases and J shed 2 bases, with 17 bases lying between them. The CDR3 DNA reads as TGCAGCGTGGTACAAACGGGCGGAGCCTACGAGCAGTACTTC. Residues: CSVVQTGGAYEQYF.

In this sample, this clonotype turned up a few times. This chain joins TRBV10-3 and TRBJ2-1; 7 bases align to TRBD2. The germline V gene has CDR1 ENHRY and CDR2 SYGVKD. This CDR3 comprises 15 residues. Trimming cost V 3 bases and J 7 bases; bases outside gene matches: 9. CDR3 sequence (DNA): TGTGCCATCAGTGAAGCTGGGGAGGGCAGGAATGAGCAGTTCTTC. This encodes CAISEAGEGRNEQFF.

The chain recombines TRBV29-1 with TRBJ2-7, with TRBD2 as a possible D gene (6 bases). The CDR3 spans 14 residues. Trimming took 4 bases from V and 2 from J, leaving 15 bases between them. The germline V gene encodes CDR1 SQVTM and CDR2 ANQGSEA. The CDR3 region has the DNA TGCAGCGTTGTCGGAGGGACGGGGGCCTACGAGCAGTACTTC. Translation gives CSVVGGTGAYEQYF.

A few counts support this clonotype. The chain has TRBV10-3 and TRBJ2-1; TRBD2 aligns across 12 bases. Trimming took 6 bases from V and 6 from J; bases not matched to a gene: 3. Germline CDR1 and CDR2: ENHRY and SYGVKD. CDR3 length: 14 amino acids. The CDR3 is CAISPSGRANEQFF. The DNA for the CDR3 is TGTGCCATCAGCCCTAGCGGGAGGGCCAATGAGCAGTTCTTC.

The V and J genes are TRBV20-1 and TRBJ2-7; 11 bases map to TRBD2. Germline V lookup: CDR1 DFQATT, CDR2 SNEGSKA (reference sequence). V was pared by 6 bases and J by 4 bases, with 14 bases of the junction left unmatched. The CDR3 has 16 amino acids. The CDR3 sequence: CSARGTSGLPPYEQYF. CDR3 sequence (DNA): TGCAGTGCCCGGGGGACTAGCGGCCTGCCTCCATACGAGCAGTACTTC.

The J gene is TRBJ2-1, the V gene TRBV12-3 or TRBV12-4, with D unclear. This CDR3 region has 17 residues. V was trimmed by 5 bases and J by 1 base, leaving 18 bases between them. The CDR3 sequence is CASSPLGKERSYNEQFF. Here the CDR3 DNA reads TGTGCCAGCAGTCCTCTAGGGAAAGAGAGGTCCTACAATGAGCAGTTCTTC.

This clonotype was seen more than once but under ten times. The J gene is TRBJ2-1, the V gene TRBV6-6; no reliable D call. V was clipped by 6 bases and J by 8 bases, with 11 bases between them. The germline V gene encodes CDR1 MNHNY and CDR2 SVGAGI (reference sequence). This CDR3 spans 12 amino acids. The CDR3 DNA is TGTGCCAGCAGCCTAGAGAGGCATGAGCAGTTCTTC. Protein sequence: CASSLERHEQFF.

This clonotype was counted only a few times. The CDR3 DNA reads TGTGCCAGCAGCTTAGGAGGGACGAGGTCCTACAATGAGCAGTTCTTC. Amino acid sequence: CASSLGGTRSYNEQFF. The J gene is TRBJ2-1, the V gene TRBV7-2; perhaps D is TRBD1 or TRBD2 (5 bases each). Germline V CDR1 and CDR2: SGHTA, FQGNSA. CDR3 length: 16 amino acids. V lost 1 base, J lost 1 base, and 11 bases lay in between. Complete variable domain (other parts from reference TRBV7-2 and TRBJ2-1): GAGVSQSPSNKVTEKGKDVELRCDPISGHTALYWYRQSLGQGLEFLIYFQGNSAPDKSGLPSDRFSAERTGGSVSTLTIQRTQQEDSAVYLCASSLGGTRSYNEQFFGPGTRLTVL.